This T cell receptor beta chain was sequenced in a study of cytomegalovirus exposure and HLA in healthy donors (dated by TCRdb to about 2017). Regarding the study in general: In an earlier analysis of 587 of the donors, 276 Gb of sequence data and about 110 million unique TCR beta sequences from some 170 million T cells were reported. Roughly 300 gigabases of sequencing data and 78 million or so unique TCR sequences were included in an early release covering roughly 600 HLA-typed donors. Of the roughly 390 genotyped donors, roughly 80% fell in the genetic ancestry cluster associated with self-reported Caucasian donors. The study aimed to test whether cataloging public T cell receptors could reveal signatures of past pathogen exposure. The study used immunosequencing to profile the T cell repertoires of some 600 subjects and linked those repertoires to cytomegalovirus serostatus. In addition to the first cohort of 500 to 850 subjects, a separate validation cohort of 120 different subjects was used. To predict cytomegalovirus infection status, the study brought together high-throughput TCR immunosequencing, statistical association of individual TCRs with disease status, and machine learning. To study patterns of TCR occurrence, a later analysis re-analyzed previously published TCR beta repertoires from 700 or so donors and added high-resolution HLA genotyping. In the later analysis, no new phenotypic data were used to find candidate immune exposures; instead, reliance was placed on TCR beta sequences and their occurrence across donors. In an earlier analysis of 587 of the donors, high-throughput TCR beta sequencing was used to judge whether each TCR beta V gene segment behaved as functional or pseudogenic. Donor age, sex, ethnicity and CMV serostatus were compiled together with the repertoire data. In a later genetic analysis, genome-wide SNP genotypes for about 55% of the roughly 700 donors were used, and that subset was treated as a discovery cohort. Every discovery cohort repertoire had been produced on one sequencing platform. Class I and class II HLA loci were covered by the typing at four-digit resolution. The number of donors typed differed by locus, with 629-630 for A, B, C, DRB1 and DQB1, around 520 for DQA1, under 610 for DPA1, and 450 to 480 for DPB1. Four or five DR-DQ haplotypes were treated as single units for association and clustering because of strong linkage in the cohort. Among some 410 genotyped donors of the cohort, an average of approximately 240,000 unique TCR beta nucleotide sequences were sequenced per donor, approximately 20% of them non-productive. The investigation overall reported the following: Linkage disequilibrium might explain the correlated functional status among segregating V segments, but an unknown experimental factor could not be ruled out. It was suggested by the authors that the approach could potentially be generalized to other disease states and immunological phenotypes. Some IMGT-functional V segments, including TRBV6-2 and TRBV6-3, could not be distinguished by the 87-base-pair reads and were therefore excluded. In a later analysis, TCR association rates were found to vary across HLA loci, with the most associated TCRs seen for DRB1 alleles and the fewest for HLA-C alleles. According to a later analysis, parvovirus B19, influenza, CMV and Epstein-Barr virus appeared linked to several top co-occurrence clusters. Compared with the roughly 700-donor mean, donors in an Asian-associated ancestry cluster had fewer N-insertions in productive TCRs, according to a later genetic analysis. In a later genetic analysis, a missense DCLRE1C variant was associated with V-gene and J-gene trimming of TCR beta chains, and the association was replicated in an independent cohort. Most TCR sequences were seen in very few donors, while some public TCRs were found in many individuals. A cluster of highly shared sequence variants was judged likely to represent a technical artifact of the sequencing pipeline. Cytomegalovirus status was reported to be diagnosed by the classifier with high specificity and sensitivity in both the original and validation cohorts. A further reported finding was that TCR beta sequences accurately predicted the HLA-A and HLA-B alleles for most subjects in the first cohort. In an earlier analysis of some 540 of the donors, most TCR beta V segments appeared in productive rearrangements about 87% or about 30% of the time, broadly matching IMGT annotations. The earlier analysis of about 600 of the donors excluded roughly 16 rarely observed V segments, including chromosome 9 orphons, because counts were too low. In a later analysis, HLA-associated TCR beta chains showed more clonal expansion and lower generation probabilities than non-associated chains that were equally common. The cohort was sequenced for TCR beta chains only, and without alpha or paired-chain data the features that could be detected were limited. For the cohort, immune exposure information was limited to CMV serostatus. A total of fewer than 200 TCR beta chains were listed by the study as associated with cytomegalovirus. Because HLA typing was missing for some donors at each locus, association tests included only the typed subset. According to a later analysis, most CMV-associated TCR beta chains appeared to be HLA-restricted, and the HLA associations seemed to be driven largely by CMV exposure. Presence/absence analyses assumed roughly uniform sequencing depth across donors, an assumption that may not hold. When HLA alleles, especially DR and DQ, strongly co-occurred, attributing TCR associations to individual alleles was difficult. A few of the identified cytomegalovirus-associated TCR beta chains were confirmed in vitro to be specific for cytomegalovirus antigens. Specific HLA alleles were associated with 16,951 TCR beta sequences at a false discovery rate of 0.05 in a later analysis.

Per the germline V gene (reference sequence), LNHDA is the CDR1 and SQIVND is the CDR2. The germline V and J ends show losses of 5 bases and 7 bases respectively, and no gene match explains 3 bases of the junction. The CDR3 holds 13 amino acids from the cysteine to the phenylalanine. Only the CDR3 region is kept as DNA, spanning 39 bases read in frame from base 1. Libraries were prepared through the immunoSEQ multiplex PCR assay. A mixture of 60 forward primers for TCR Vbeta segments and 13 reverse primers for TCR Jbeta segments was used in the multiplex PCR. A multiplex PCR assay on genomic DNA amplified the CDR3 region of rearranged TCR beta genes. Amplified TCR beta libraries were sequenced as 87-base-pair reads on the Illumina HiSeq System. As for how the authors treated the data: In a later analysis, about 80 million unique TCR beta chains were counted across the approximately 640 repertoires, and roughly 11 million of these chains were shared by at least two donors. Raw reads were error-corrected and collapsed into unique sequences with a nearest-neighbor algorithm that merged closely related sequences to remove PCR and sequencing errors. To assign V, D and J gene segments, CDR3 sequences were aligned to IMGT reference sequences. For a sequence to be retained, at least a six-nucleotide match to both a V gene segment and a J gene segment was required. Rearrangements were classified as productive when the CDR3 lacked stop codons and remained in frame with V and J, and all other rearrangements were classified as non-productive. CDR3 was defined according to IMGT convention as the region running from the second conserved V-encoded cysteine to the conserved J-encoded phenylalanine. The earlier analysis of fewer than 700 of the donors excluded sequences that lacked an unambiguous match to a single V gene segment. An earlier analysis of some 500 of the donors classified V segments as functional when productive rearrangements were above 56.7% and as segregating when the standard deviation between donors was above 5%. To diagnose cytomegalovirus status from the catalog of TCR beta chain sequences, a statistical classification framework was built. V and J gene assignment, in a later analysis, came from comparing TCR nucleotide sequences with IMGT/GENE-DB human TR gene sequences. The TCRdist pipeline was used in a later analysis to assign CDR3 sequences and most-parsimonious VDJ recombination scenarios. In a later analysis, each TCR beta chain was defined by its CDR3 amino acid sequence together with its V-gene family, and reads lacking a unique V-gene family were excluded. As a way to deal with suspected cross-contamination and a sequencing artifact, a later analysis dropped approximately 590 nucleotide sequences that were highly shared and had low generation probability. For each public chain, a later analysis derived a clonal expansion index from normalized ranks of inferred template counts within each repertoire. In a later analysis, generation probabilities were computed using a VDJ recombination model fitted to out-of-frame rearrangements, and the results were checked against IGoR. In a later analysis, TCR-TCR, TCR-HLA and TCR-CMV co-occurrence was scored with hypergeometric tests, and a repertoire-size bias correction was applied to TCR pairs. A later analysis estimated false discovery rates by permuting HLA or CMV assignments 20 times. In a later analysis, co-occurring TCRs were grouped with DBSCAN, and TCRdist sequence similarity was added when clustering was performed within HLA-allele-positive subsets. Co-occurrence clustering excluded repertoires with fewer than 30,000 or more than 120,000 public chains, plus five with anomalous nucleotide sharing. This is the immuneACCESS table as TCRdb keeps it, with only in-frame sequences that have V and J called. A part of the clones is gone; compared with another copy, unresolved V genes explain less than half, and the rest is unexplained. V and J calls and clone size are those listed in that table; D and trimming were worked out from the DNA. The sample profile shows some 200,000 clones; under 70% of them were found once. The ten top clones hold 2.6% of the sample.

As for this clone: Its antigen is still unknown. The sample holds no much larger clone one base away, and base qualities are not on file.

The cohort consisted of 650 to 700 healthy bone marrow donors. All cohort members were sampled while nominally healthy, although unrecorded immune exposures were likely present. The donor tested CMV seropositive and was one of the 289 seropositive cohort members. A peripheral blood sample was collected from each donor, and TCR beta sequencing was performed on peripheral blood mononuclear cells. The Qiagen DNeasy Blood Extraction Kit was used to extract genomic DNA from the blood cell samples. Sequencing was performed on PBMCs. This TCR was sampled from a man in his forties in good health and CMV-seropositive. In this chain, TRBV19 is recombined with TRBJ2-5, with TRBD2 identical over 11 junction bases. The DNA sequence follows: TGTGCCAGTAGTGTTAGCGGGGGGGCGACCCAGTACTTC. Translated, it reads CASSVSGGATQYF.